A single count supports the clone carrying this T cell receptor beta chain. Germline CDR1 and CDR2: SGDLS and YYNGEE. Trimming left V 2 bases short and J 1 base short, with 13 bases between. The CDR3 has 15 amino acids. The data were produced by immunoSEQ multiplex PCR, yet TCRdb's version contains in-frame clones alone and is incomplete. This sample has more than 25,000 clones; roughly 92% occur once, and the top ten carry roughly 0.74%. The data are from a study of T cell changes during pregnancy in multiple sclerosis. This TCR derives from a female donor with multiple sclerosis, enrolled in a pregnancy study. Material: CD4+ T cells from peripheral blood mononuclear cells, obtained in the first trimester of pregnancy. The chain is built from TRBV9 and TRBJ2-7; D is possibly TRBD2 (6 bases). CDR3 sequence: CASSVAGSPSYEQYF. The DNA of the CDR3 is TGTGCCAGCAGCGTCGCGGGAAGCCCATCCTACGAGCAGTACTTC.